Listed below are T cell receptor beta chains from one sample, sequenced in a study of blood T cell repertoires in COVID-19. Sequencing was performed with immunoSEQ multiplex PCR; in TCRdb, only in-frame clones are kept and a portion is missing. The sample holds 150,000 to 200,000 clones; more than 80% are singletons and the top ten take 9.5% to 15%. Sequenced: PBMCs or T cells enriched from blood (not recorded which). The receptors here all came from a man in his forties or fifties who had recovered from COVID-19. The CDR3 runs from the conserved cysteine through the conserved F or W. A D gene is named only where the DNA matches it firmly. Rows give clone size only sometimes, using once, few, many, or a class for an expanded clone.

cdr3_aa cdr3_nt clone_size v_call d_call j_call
CASSRGQKPEAFF TGTGCCAGCAGCCGGGGACAGAAGCCTGAAGCTTTCTTT NA TRBV7-8 TRBD1 TRBJ1-1
CASSQVQMNTEAFF TGCGCCAGCAGCCAAGTACAGATGAACACTGAAGCTTTCTTT NA TRBV4-3 NA TRBJ1-1
CASSQIAGVYEQYF TGTGCCAGCAGCCAAATCGCGGGGGTTTACGAGCAGTACTTC NA TRBV3-1/TRBV3-2 TRBD2 TRBJ2-7
CASSFFFTGELFF TGCGCCAGCAGCTTCTTTTTCACCGGGGAGCTGTTTTTT NA TRBV5-1 NA TRBJ2-2
CASSENPGTEAFF TGTGCCAGCAGTGAGAATCCCGGGACTGAAGCTTTCTTT NA TRBV2 NA TRBJ1-1
CASSPQANTEAFF TGTGCCAGCTCACCACAAGCGAACACTGAAGCTTTCTTT NA TRBV18 NA TRBJ1-1
CASSWRGRGDTGELFF TGTGCCAGCAGCTGGAGGGGGCGCGGGGACACCGGGGAGCTGTTTTTT NA TRBV5-6 NA TRBJ2-2
CSAIRQANTEAFF TGCAGCGCTATAAGACAGGCGAACACTGAAGCTTTCTTT few TRBV29-1 NA TRBJ1-1
CASRFDRSLNTEAFF TGTGCCAGCAGATTTGACAGATCCTTGAACACTGAAGCTTTCTTT NA TRBV6-5 NA TRBJ1-1
CASSLDPSPSKQYF TGTGCCAGCAGCTTAGATCCGAGTCCCTCGAAGCAGTACTTC NA TRBV7-9 NA TRBJ2-7
CASSPSAGYNQPQHF TGTGCCAGCAGCCCATCCGCGGGGTATAATCAGCCCCAGCATTTT once TRBV7-8 NA TRBJ1-5
CASSQGRGYYEQYF TGCGCCAGCAGCCAAGGACGAGGCTACTACGAGCAGTACTTC NA TRBV4-1 NA TRBJ2-7
CASSFSPGQGVYEQYF TGTGCCAGCAGTTTCTCACCGGGACAGGGAGTCTACGAGCAGTACTTC NA TRBV27 TRBD1 TRBJ2-7
CASSKVDRSGNEKLFF TGTGCCAGCAGCAAAGTCGATCGGTCAGGGAATGAAAAACTGTTTTTT NA TRBV21-1 NA TRBJ1-4
CASSPDLGRTEAFF TGTGCCAGCTCACCCGACTTGGGGAGGACTGAAGCTTTCTTT NA TRBV18 NA TRBJ1-1
CASSYWGQGEETQYF TGTGCCAGCAGTTACTGGGGACAGGGGGAAGAGACCCAGTACTTC NA TRBV6-2/TRBV6-3 TRBD1 TRBJ2-5
CASSGATGPNTEAFF TGCGCCAGCAGCGGAGCGACAGGGCCGAACACTGAAGCTTTCTTT once TRBV5-1 TRBD1 TRBJ1-1
CASSPRQSATNEKLFF TGTGCCAGCAGTCCACGACAGTCTGCAACTAATGAAAAACTGTTTTTT NA TRBV28 NA TRBJ1-4
CASRTGRGNEKLFF TGTGCCAGCAGGACAGGGCGCGGTAATGAAAAACTGTTTTTT NA TRBV6-5 TRBD1 TRBJ1-4
CASTARGTGSGEQYF TGTGCCAGCACGGCTAGAGGGACAGGGTCTGGCGAGCAGTACTTC NA TRBV2 TRBD1 TRBJ2-7
CASSLMDLNTEAFF TGTGCCAGCAGCTTAATGGACTTAAACACTGAAGCTTTCTTT NA TRBV7-9 NA TRBJ1-1
CASSFGRGLYNEQFF TGTGCCAGCAGCTTCGGGCGGGGACTTTACAATGAGCAGTTCTTC NA TRBV7-8 NA TRBJ2-1
CASSQTPPGLAALTQYF TGCGCCAGCAGCCAAACTCCCCCGGGACTAGCGGCTCTGACGCAGTATTTT NA TRBV4-3 TRBD2 TRBJ2-3
CASSVGGSGGAYEQYF TGTGCCAGCAGCGTAGGTGGTAGCGGGGGGGCCTACGAGCAGTACTTC NA TRBV9 TRBD2 TRBJ2-7
CASSPDSYGYTF TGTGCCAGCAGCCCCGACAGCTATGGCTACACCTTC NA TRBV6-2/TRBV6-3 NA TRBJ1-2
CASTLTGGAGNSPLHF TGTGCCAGCACCTTAACAGGGGGCGCGGGAAATTCACCCCTCCACTTT NA TRBV7-2 TRBD1 TRBJ1-6
CASSMARVTEAFF TGTGCCAGTAGTATGGCCAGGGTCACTGAAGCTTTCTTT NA TRBV19 NA TRBJ1-1
CASSAETGTTSTDTQYF TGTGCCAGCAGCGCCGAAACAGGGACGACGAGCACAGATACGCAGTATTTT large TRBV13 NA TRBJ2-3
CASSVRQGYNSPLHF TGTGCCAGCAGCGTCCGACAGGGTTATAATTCACCCCTCCACTTT NA TRBV9 TRBD1 TRBJ1-6
CASRDRGYGYTF TGTGCCAGCAGGGACAGGGGCTATGGCTACACCTTC NA TRBV19 TRBD1 TRBJ1-2
CASSDRGTEAFF TGTGCCAGCAGTGACAGGGGCACTGAAGCTTTCTTT NA TRBV6-6 TRBD1 TRBJ1-1
CATRKGPKDYEQYF TGTGCCACCAGGAAGGGGCCGAAAGACTACGAGCAGTACTTC NA TRBV19 NA TRBJ2-7
CASSQATGDGYTF TGTGCCAGCAGCCAGGCGACGGGGGATGGCTACACCTTC NA TRBV16 NA TRBJ1-2
CASSEATGSSYEQYF TGTGCCAGCAGTGAAGCAACAGGGAGCTCCTACGAGCAGTACTTC NA TRBV2 NA TRBJ2-7
CASSKTGGGVGTEAFF TGTGCCAGCAGCAAGACAGGGGGCGGTGTAGGTACTGAAGCTTTCTTT NA TRBV5-4 TRBD1 TRBJ1-1
CAWSVRGDSRYF TGTGCCTGGAGTGTAAGGGGTGACAGTAGGTACTTC NA TRBV30 NA TRBJ2-7
CASSQAAEGSPVAQPQHF TGCGCCAGCAGCCAAGCCGCGGAGGGTTCCCCCGTGGCCCAGCCCCAGCATTTT NA TRBV4-1 NA TRBJ1-5
CASSLRHYEQYF TGTGCCAGCAGCCTCCGACACTACGAGCAGTACTTC NA TRBV3-1/TRBV3-2 NA TRBJ2-7
CASSLGIGVGANVLTF TGTGCCAGCAGCCTAGGCATAGGGGTTGGGGCCAACGTCCTGACTTTC NA TRBV9 NA TRBJ2-6
CASSSRGRGFTEAFF TGTGCCAGCAGCTCCCGTGGCAGGGGATTCACTGAAGCTTTCTTT NA TRBV7-2 NA TRBJ1-1
CASSPVAGVQETQYF TGCGCCAGCAGTCCGGTCGCAGGGGTTCAAGAGACCCAGTACTTC NA TRBV5-1 NA TRBJ2-5
CARRPGGGDTGELFF TGTGCCCGCCGCCCGGGGGGGGGAGACACCGGGGAGCTGTTTTTT NA TRBV5-6 TRBD2 TRBJ2-2
CASSLQMNTEAFF TGTGCCAGCAGTCTACAGATGAACACTGAAGCTTTCTTT NA TRBV2 NA TRBJ1-1
CASRIIGSEAFF TGTGCCAGTAGAATCATAGGGAGCGAAGCTTTCTTT NA TRBV19 NA TRBJ1-1
CAWSVVRGFGEKLFF TGTGCCTGGAGTGTAGTGAGGGGGTTCGGTGAAAAACTGTTTTTT NA TRBV30 NA TRBJ1-4
CASSERDINTEAFF TGCGCCAGCAGCGAACGGGACATTAACACTGAAGCTTTCTTT NA TRBV4-1 NA TRBJ1-1
CASSPWGGGETQYF TGTGCCAGCAGCCCGTGGGGGGGCGGGGAGACCCAGTACTTC NA TRBV3-1/TRBV3-2 NA TRBJ2-5
CAISEGVGRADGYTF TGTGCCATCAGTGAGGGCGTAGGCAGGGCGGATGGCTACACCTTC NA TRBV10-3 NA TRBJ1-2
CASSLLQSGQPQHF TGTGCCAGCAGTTTATTGCAGTCGGGTCAGCCCCAGCATTTT NA TRBV28 NA TRBJ1-5
CASSWRSGGTEAFF TGCGCCAGCAGCTGGCGGAGTGGTGGCACTGAAGCTTTCTTT NA TRBV5-1 NA TRBJ1-1
CASSYGEVTEAFF TGTGCCAGCAGTTACGGGGAGGTCACTGAAGCTTTCTTT NA TRBV6-5 NA TRBJ1-1
CSGGLAGVHEQFF TGCAGCGGGGGACTAGCGGGGGTTCATGAGCAGTTCTTC NA TRBV29-1 TRBD2 TRBJ2-1
CASSFTEGGTEAFF TGTGCCAGCAGTTTTACCGAGGGAGGCACTGAAGCTTTCTTT NA TRBV27 NA TRBJ1-1
CASSAIGREETQYF TGTGCCAGCAGCGCCATAGGACGGGAGGAGACCCAGTACTTC NA TRBV11-2 NA TRBJ2-5
CASRKERGTEAFF TGTGCCAGCAGAAAAGAGCGCGGGACTGAAGCTTTCTTT NA TRBV2 NA TRBJ1-1
CASSSPSRDRDEKLFF TGTGCCAGCAGCTCGCCGTCCCGGGACAGGGATGAAAAACTGTTTTTT NA TRBV7-9 TRBD1 TRBJ1-4
CASRRILSQETQYF TGTGCCAGCAGGCGGATATTGTCCCAAGAGACCCAGTACTTC NA TRBV2 NA TRBJ2-5
CAISVGLGEKLFF TGTGCCATCAGTGTGGGCCTTGGTGAAAAACTGTTTTTT NA TRBV10-3 NA TRBJ1-4
CASSLAGSAGELFF TGTGCCAGCAGCTTGGCTGGAAGCGCCGGGGAGCTGTTTTTT NA TRBV5-5 NA TRBJ2-2
CASSPRARISNQPQHF TGTGCCAGCAGTCCCCGAGCCAGGATTAGCAATCAGCCCCAGCATTTT NA TRBV27 NA TRBJ1-5